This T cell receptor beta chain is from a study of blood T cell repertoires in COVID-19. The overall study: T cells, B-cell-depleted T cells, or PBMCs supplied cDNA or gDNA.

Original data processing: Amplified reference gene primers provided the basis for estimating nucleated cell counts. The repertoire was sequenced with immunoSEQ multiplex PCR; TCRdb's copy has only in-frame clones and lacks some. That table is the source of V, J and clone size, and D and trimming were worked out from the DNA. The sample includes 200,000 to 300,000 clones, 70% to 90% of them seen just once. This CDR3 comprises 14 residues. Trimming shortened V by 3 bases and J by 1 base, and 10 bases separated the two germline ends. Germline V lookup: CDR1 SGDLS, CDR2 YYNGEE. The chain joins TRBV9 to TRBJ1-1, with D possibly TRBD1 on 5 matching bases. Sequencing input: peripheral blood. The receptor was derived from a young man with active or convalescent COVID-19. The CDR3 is CASSANDRNTEAFF. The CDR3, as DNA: TGTGCCAGCAGCGCCAACGACAGGAACACTGAAGCTTTCTTT.